This T cell receptor beta chain was sequenced for a study of T cell changes during pregnancy in multiple sclerosis. TCRdb's copy holds only in-frame clones and misses some; the assay was immunoSEQ multiplex PCR. This sample has about 24,000 clones, with approximately 90% found just once. The germline V gene has CDR1 MNHEY and CDR2 SMNVEV (reference sequence). The CDR3 totals 15 residues. V shed 3 bases and J shed 3 bases, with 13 bases lying between them. Here the sequenced sample was CD8+ T cells from peripheral blood mononuclear cells, taken in the first trimester of pregnancy. The sequence derives from a female donor in good health, enrolled as a control in a pregnancy study. V gene TRBV27 combines with J gene TRBJ2-3; maybe TRBD1 (7 bases). As DNA, the CDR3 is TGTGCCAGCAGTTTCAGGCCAGGGGGGACAGATACGCAGTATTTT. The encoded protein is CASSFRPGGTDTQYF.